This T cell receptor (beta chain) stems from a study of blood T cell repertoires in COVID-19. For the study at large: Acute and convalescent COVID-19 samples came from the United States, Italy and Spain. T cells, B-cell-depleted T cells, or PBMCs provided the cDNA or gDNA that served as material.

While infection was still active, Seattle patients were enrolled and then followed longitudinally. This CDR3 spans 15 amino acids. Looked up from germline, CDR1 is GTSNPN and CDR2 is SVGIG (reference sequence). V lost 1 base and J lost 3; bases outside the gene matches: 9. In the original workflow: Reference gene primer amplification gave nucleated cell count estimates. Sequencing was performed with immunoSEQ multiplex PCR; in TCRdb, only in-frame clones are kept and a portion is missing. Clone size and the V and J calls come from that table; the DNA yielded D and trimming. Of 250,000 to 300,000 clones detected, more than 80% appear once; the ten largest clones hold 6.3%.

This chain joins TRBV30 and TRBJ2-7; TRBD1 matches 7 bases. This receptor was taken from a woman between 45 and 65 years old with COVID-19, enrolled during active disease. The specimen was peripheral blood. In DNA, the CDR3 is TGTGCCTGGAGTGGTGGACCGGGACAGAGCTACGAGCAGTACTTC. It yields the protein CAWSGGPGQSYEQYF.